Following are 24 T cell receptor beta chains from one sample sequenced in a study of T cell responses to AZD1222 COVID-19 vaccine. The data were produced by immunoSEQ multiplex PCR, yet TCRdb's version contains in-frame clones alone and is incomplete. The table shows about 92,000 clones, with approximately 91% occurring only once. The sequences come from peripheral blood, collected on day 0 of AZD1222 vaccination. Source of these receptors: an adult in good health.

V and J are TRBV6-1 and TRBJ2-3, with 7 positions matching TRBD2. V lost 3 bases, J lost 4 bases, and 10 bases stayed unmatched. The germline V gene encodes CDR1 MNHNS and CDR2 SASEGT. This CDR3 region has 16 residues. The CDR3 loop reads CASSERLALSADTQYF. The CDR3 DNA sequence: TGTGCCAGCAGTGAGCGACTAGCATTAAGCGCAGATACGCAGTATTTT.

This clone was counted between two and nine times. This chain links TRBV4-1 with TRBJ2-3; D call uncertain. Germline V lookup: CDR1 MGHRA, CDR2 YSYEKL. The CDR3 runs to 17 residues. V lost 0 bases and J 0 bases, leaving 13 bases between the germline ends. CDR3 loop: CASSQDSSVFSTDTQYF. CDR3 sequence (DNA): TGCGCCAGCAGCCAAGATAGCTCGGTTTTTAGCACAGATACGCAGTATTTT.

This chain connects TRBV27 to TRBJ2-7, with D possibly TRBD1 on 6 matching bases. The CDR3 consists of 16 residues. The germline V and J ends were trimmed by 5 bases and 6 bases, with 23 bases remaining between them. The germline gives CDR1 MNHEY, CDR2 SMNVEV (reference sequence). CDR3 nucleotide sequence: TGTGCCAGCAGTCCCGGGACAAACTTGGTCCCCGGCGAGCAGTACTTC. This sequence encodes CASSPGTNLVPGEQYF.

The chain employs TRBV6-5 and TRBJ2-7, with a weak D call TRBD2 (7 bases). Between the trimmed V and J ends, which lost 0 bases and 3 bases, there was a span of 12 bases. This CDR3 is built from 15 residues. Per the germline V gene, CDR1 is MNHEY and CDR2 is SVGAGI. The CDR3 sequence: CASSYSFGGLYEQYF. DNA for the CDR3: TGTGCCAGCAGTTACTCGTTCGGGGGGCTCTACGAGCAGTACTTC.

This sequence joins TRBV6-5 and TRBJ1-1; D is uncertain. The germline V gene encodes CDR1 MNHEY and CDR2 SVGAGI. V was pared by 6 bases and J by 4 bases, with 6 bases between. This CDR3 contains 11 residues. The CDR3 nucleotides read TGTGCCAGCAGAAGACGCACTGAAGCTTTCTTT. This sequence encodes CASRRRTEAFF.

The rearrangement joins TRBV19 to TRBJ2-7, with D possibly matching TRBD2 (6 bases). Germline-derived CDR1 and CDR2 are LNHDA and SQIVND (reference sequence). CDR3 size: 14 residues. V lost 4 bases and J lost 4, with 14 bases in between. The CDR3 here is CASSKAGLSYEQYF. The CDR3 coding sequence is TGTGCCAGTAGTAAGGCGGGACTCTCATACGAGCAGTACTTC.

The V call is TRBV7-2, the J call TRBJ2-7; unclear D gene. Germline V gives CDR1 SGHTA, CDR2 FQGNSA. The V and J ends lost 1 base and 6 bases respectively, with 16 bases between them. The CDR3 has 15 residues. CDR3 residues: CASSLDRVGSGEQYF. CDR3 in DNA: TGTGCCAGCAGCTTAGACCGGGTAGGTTCAGGCGAGCAGTACTTC.

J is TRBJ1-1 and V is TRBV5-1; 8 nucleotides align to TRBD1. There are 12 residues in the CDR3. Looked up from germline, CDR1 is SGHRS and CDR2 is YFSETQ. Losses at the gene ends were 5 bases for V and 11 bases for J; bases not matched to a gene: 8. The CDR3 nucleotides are TGCGCCAGCAGACAGACAGGGGCCGAGGCTTTCTTT. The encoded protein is CASRQTGAEAFF.

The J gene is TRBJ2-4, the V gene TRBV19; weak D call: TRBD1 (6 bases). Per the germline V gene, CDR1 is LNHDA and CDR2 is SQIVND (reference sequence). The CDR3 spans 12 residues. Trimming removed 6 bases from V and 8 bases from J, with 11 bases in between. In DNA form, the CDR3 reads TGTGCCAGTAGCACACAGGGTTACATTCAGTACTTC. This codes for CASSTQGYIQYF.

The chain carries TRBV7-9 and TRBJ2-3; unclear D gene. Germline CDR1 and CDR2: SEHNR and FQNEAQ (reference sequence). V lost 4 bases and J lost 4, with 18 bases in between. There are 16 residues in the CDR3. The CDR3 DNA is TGTGCCAGCAGCTCCCCGACGGAATCTGGGGCAGATACGCAGTATTTT. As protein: CASSSPTESGADTQYF.

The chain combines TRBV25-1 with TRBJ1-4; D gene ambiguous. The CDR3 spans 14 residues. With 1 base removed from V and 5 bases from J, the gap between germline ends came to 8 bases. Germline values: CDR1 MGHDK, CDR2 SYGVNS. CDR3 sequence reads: CASSESRNNEKLFF. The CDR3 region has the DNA TGTGCCAGCAGTGAATCCCGGAACAATGAAAAACTGTTTTTT.

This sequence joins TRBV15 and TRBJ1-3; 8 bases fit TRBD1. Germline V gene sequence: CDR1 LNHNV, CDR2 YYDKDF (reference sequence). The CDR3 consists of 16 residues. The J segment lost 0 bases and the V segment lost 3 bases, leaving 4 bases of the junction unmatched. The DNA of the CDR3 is TGTGCCACCAGCAGGGACAGGGACCCCTCTGGAAACACCATATATTTT. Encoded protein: CATSRDRDPSGNTIYF.

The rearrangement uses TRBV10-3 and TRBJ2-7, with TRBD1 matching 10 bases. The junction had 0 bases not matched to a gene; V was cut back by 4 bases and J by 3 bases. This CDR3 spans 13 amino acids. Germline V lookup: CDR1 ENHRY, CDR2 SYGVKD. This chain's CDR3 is CAISGTGGYEQYF. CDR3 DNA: TGTGCCATCAGTGGGACAGGGGGCTACGAGCAGTACTTC.

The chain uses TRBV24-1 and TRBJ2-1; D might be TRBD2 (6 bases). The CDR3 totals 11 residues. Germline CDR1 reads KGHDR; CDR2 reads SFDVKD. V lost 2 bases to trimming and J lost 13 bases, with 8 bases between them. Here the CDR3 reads CATSDSGRQFF. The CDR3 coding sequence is TGTGCCACCAGTGATTCCGGGAGACAGTTCTTC.

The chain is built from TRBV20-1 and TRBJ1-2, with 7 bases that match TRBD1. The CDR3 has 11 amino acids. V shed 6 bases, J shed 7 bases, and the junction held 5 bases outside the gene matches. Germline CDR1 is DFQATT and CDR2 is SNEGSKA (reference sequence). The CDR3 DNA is TGCAGTGCCGGGACAGTCCCTGGCTACACCTTC. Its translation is CSAGTVPGYTF.

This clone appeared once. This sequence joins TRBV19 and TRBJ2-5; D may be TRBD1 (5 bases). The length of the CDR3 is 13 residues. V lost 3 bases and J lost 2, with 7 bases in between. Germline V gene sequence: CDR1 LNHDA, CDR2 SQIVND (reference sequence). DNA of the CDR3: TGTGCCAGTAGTATGACAGAGCAAGAGACCCAGTACTTC. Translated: CASSMTEQETQYF.

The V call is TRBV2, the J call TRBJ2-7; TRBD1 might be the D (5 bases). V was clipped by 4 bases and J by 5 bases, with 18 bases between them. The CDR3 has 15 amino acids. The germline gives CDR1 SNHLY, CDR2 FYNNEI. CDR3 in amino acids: CASSGVEGLGDEQYF. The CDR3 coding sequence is TGTGCCAGCAGTGGGGTTGAAGGTTTAGGGGACGAGCAGTACTTC.

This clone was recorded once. The CDR3 coding sequence is TGTGCCACCAATAGACAATTTCGGGGGGCTTTCTTT. Its protein is CATNRQFRGAFF. The genes are TRBV28 and TRBJ1-1; D possibly corresponds to TRBD1 (5 bases). V lost 10 bases to trimming and J lost 11 bases, with 20 bases between them. Germline lookup yields CDR1 MDHEN and CDR2 SYDVKM. The CDR3 loop spans 12 amino acids.

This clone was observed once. The CDR3 region has the DNA TGTGCCACCACGTTAAGCGGGGGCACCGGGGAGCTGTTTTTT. Protein product: CATTLSGGTGELFF. The rearrangement uses TRBV15 and TRBJ2-2, with TRBD2 matching 8 bases. The CDR3 spans 14 residues. J was trimmed by 4 bases and V by 7 bases; bases with no gene match: 5. Germline V gene lookup returns CDR1 LNHNV and CDR2 YYDKDF (reference sequence).

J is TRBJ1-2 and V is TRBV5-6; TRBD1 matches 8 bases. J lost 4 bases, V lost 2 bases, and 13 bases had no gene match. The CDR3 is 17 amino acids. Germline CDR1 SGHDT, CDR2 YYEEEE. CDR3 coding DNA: TGTGCCAGCAGCTTTTTGCCGGGACAGGCGCGCCCCTATGGCTACACCTTC. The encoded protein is CASSFLPGQARPYGYTF.

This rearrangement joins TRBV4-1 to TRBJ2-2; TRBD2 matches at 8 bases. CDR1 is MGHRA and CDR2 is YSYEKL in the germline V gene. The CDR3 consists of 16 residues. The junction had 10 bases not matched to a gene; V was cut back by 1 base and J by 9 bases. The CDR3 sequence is CASSQARGGISRELFF. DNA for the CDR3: TGCGCCAGCAGCCAAGCTCGGGGGGGGATATCCAGGGAGCTGTTTTTT.

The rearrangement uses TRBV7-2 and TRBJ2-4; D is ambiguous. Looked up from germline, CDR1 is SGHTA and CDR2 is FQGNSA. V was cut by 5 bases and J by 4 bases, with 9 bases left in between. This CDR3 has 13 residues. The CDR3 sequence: CASSPYLKNIQYF. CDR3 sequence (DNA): TGTGCCAGCAGCCCATACTTGAAAAACATTCAGTACTTC. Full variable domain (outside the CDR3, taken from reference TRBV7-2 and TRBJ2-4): GAGVSQSPSNKVTEKGKDVELRCDPISGHTALYWYRQSLGQGLEFLIYFQGNSAPDKSGLPSDRFSAERTGGSVSTLTIQRTQQEDSAVYLCASSPYLKNIQYFGAGTRLSVL.

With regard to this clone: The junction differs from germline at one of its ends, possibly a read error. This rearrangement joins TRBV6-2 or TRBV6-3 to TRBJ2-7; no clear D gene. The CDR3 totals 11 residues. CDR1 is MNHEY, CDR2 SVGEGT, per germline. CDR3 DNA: TGTGCCAGCAGCCATGCCGGGCCGGCGGTCTTC. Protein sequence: CASSHAGPAVF.

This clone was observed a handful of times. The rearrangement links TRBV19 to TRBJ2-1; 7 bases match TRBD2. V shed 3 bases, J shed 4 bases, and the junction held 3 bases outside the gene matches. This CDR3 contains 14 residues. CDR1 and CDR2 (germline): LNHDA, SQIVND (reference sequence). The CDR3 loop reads CASSIAGEYNEQFF. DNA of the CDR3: TGTGCCAGTAGTATCGCGGGGGAATACAATGAGCAGTTCTTC.